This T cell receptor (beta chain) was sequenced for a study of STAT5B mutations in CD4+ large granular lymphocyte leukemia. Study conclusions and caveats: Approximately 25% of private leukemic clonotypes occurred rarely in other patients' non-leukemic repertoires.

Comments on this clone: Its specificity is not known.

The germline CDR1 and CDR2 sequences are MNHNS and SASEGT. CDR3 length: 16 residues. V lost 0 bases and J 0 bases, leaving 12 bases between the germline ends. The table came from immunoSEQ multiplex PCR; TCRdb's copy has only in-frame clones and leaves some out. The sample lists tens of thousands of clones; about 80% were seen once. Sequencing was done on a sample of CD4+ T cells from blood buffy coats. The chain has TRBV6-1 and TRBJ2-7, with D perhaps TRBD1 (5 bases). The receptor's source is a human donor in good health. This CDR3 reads CASSEAAGSISYEQYF. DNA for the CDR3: TGTGCCAGCAGTGAAGCGGCAGGGTCGATCTCCTACGAGCAGTACTTC.